The rows below give T cell receptor beta chains drawn from one sample of a study of T-cell memory formation after mild COVID-19. MiXCR, applied by TCRdb to the 5' RACE reads, yields one record per CDR3 protein. This sample has roughly 400,000 distinct CDR3 sequences; 15% to 20% occur once, and the top ten carry about 22%. The sample was PBMCs or a T cell subset sorted from them (not recorded which). These receptors were obtained from a man younger than 35 who had mild COVID-19 (a few samples of this study predate the infection). Cell type and time point are not known. Both conserved end residues are part of each CDR3. D genes are given only for firm matches. Expanded clones are given a class, and other clones once, few, many or no size at all.

J | V | size | D | CDR3 | DNA
TRBJ1-1 | TRBV20-1 | few | NA | CSARDPRHAEAFF | TGCAGTGCTAGAGATCCACGCCACGCTGAAGCTTTCTTT
TRBJ1-1 | TRBV2 | NA | NA | CASRTDGPVPNTEAFF | TGTGCCAGCAGGACAGATGGTCCGGTCCCGAACACTGAAGCTTTCTTT
TRBJ1-5 | TRBV15 | medium-sized | NA | CATSREWAVPFNQPQHF | TGTGCCACCAGCAGAGAATGGGCCGTTCCGTTCAATCAGCCCCAGCATTTT
TRBJ2-3 | TRBV20-1 | few | NA | CSARTTGSDTQYF | TGCAGTGCTAGGACCACAGGGTCAGATACGCAGTATTTT
TRBJ2-1 | TRBV7-2 | many | NA | CASSPKTSLLNEQFF | TGTGCCAGCAGCCCGAAAACGAGTCTCCTTAATGAGCAGTTCTTC
TRBJ2-5 | TRBV6-5 | NA | TRBD2 | CASRDPGLAESETQYF | TGTGCCAGCAGGGATCCGGGACTAGCGGAATCGGAGACCCAGTACTTC
TRBJ2-1 | TRBV29-1 | NA | TRBD2 | CSVQRLAGVGNEQFF | TGCAGCGTCCAACGTCTAGCGGGGGTAGGGAATGAGCAGTTCTTC
TRBJ1-1 | TRBV7-8 | few | NA | CASSSGPGRTSSEAFF | TGTGCCAGCAGCTCGGGCCCCGGACGGACAAGCAGTGAAGCTTTCTTT
TRBJ2-7 | TRBV4-3 | few | NA | CASSQVADFSYEQYF | TGCGCCAGCAGCCAAGTTGCGGATTTCTCCTACGAGCAGTACTTC
TRBJ1-5 | TRBV20-1 | NA | NA | CSARDSSGYGQPQHF | TGCAGTGCTAGAGATAGTTCAGGGTACGGTCAGCCCCAGCATTTT
TRBJ2-2 | TRBV5-1 | NA | NA | CASSSAMGELFF | TGCGCCAGCAGCTCCGCGATGGGAGAGCTGTTTTTT
TRBJ2-2 | TRBV5-4 | NA | NA | CASSPAPRGGQTGELFF | TGTGCCAGCAGCCCCGCCCCAAGGGGGGGCCAGACCGGGGAGCTGTTTTTT
TRBJ2-2 | TRBV15 | few | NA | CATSSPNTNTGELFF | TGTGCCACCAGCAGCCCAAATACGAACACCGGGGAGCTGTTTTTT
TRBJ1-2 | TRBV12-3/TRBV12-4 | NA | NA | CASSLFRDGGYTF | TGTGCCAGCAGTTTATTCAGGGACGGAGGCTACACCTTC
TRBJ2-2 | TRBV11-3 | NA | NA | CASSFGLRNTGELFF | TGTGCCAGCAGCTTTGGTCTCAGGAACACCGGGGAGCTGTTTTTT
TRBJ1-1 | TRBV7-6 | NA | NA | CASSRFDRNTEAFF | TGTGCCAGCAGCCGCTTCGACAGGAACACTGAAGCTTTCTTT
TRBJ2-3 | TRBV5-1 | NA | NA | CASSAAGGLITDTQYF | TGCGCCAGCAGCGCAGCAGGAGGACTTATCACAGATACGCAGTATTTT
TRBJ2-1 | TRBV7-2 | few | TRBD1 | CASSDRERSYNEQFF | TGTGCCAGCAGCGACAGGGAAAGGTCCTACAATGAGCAGTTCTTC